This TCR beta chain was identified in a study of T-cell reconstitution after alpha-beta-depleted transplantation in children. Losses at the gene ends were 6 bases for V and 5 bases for J; bases not matched to a gene: 9. This CDR3 contains 13 residues. Germline CDR1 DFQATT, CDR2 SNEGSKA (reference sequence). Study-wide points: By one year post-transplant, T-cell counts and diversity largely arose from T cells that were newly produced.

This sample's TCRbeta library carried unique molecular identifier barcodes. Each CDR3 protein is one row after TCRdb ran MiXCR on the PCR reads. The table includes about 150,000 distinct CDR3 sequences, 11% detected once. With regard to this clonotype: Its antigen is still unknown.

V and J are TRBV20-1 and TRBJ1-2, with 7 bases matching TRBD1. This receptor was taken from a boy aged 2 to 9 with acute myeloid leukemia, due to receive a stem cell transplant. The source was PBMCs, collected before TCRalphabeta/CD19-depleted stem cell transplant. CDR3 DNA: TGCAGTGCCACGGACAGGCCTTCTTATGGCTACACCTTC. Translating gives CSATDRPSYGYTF.